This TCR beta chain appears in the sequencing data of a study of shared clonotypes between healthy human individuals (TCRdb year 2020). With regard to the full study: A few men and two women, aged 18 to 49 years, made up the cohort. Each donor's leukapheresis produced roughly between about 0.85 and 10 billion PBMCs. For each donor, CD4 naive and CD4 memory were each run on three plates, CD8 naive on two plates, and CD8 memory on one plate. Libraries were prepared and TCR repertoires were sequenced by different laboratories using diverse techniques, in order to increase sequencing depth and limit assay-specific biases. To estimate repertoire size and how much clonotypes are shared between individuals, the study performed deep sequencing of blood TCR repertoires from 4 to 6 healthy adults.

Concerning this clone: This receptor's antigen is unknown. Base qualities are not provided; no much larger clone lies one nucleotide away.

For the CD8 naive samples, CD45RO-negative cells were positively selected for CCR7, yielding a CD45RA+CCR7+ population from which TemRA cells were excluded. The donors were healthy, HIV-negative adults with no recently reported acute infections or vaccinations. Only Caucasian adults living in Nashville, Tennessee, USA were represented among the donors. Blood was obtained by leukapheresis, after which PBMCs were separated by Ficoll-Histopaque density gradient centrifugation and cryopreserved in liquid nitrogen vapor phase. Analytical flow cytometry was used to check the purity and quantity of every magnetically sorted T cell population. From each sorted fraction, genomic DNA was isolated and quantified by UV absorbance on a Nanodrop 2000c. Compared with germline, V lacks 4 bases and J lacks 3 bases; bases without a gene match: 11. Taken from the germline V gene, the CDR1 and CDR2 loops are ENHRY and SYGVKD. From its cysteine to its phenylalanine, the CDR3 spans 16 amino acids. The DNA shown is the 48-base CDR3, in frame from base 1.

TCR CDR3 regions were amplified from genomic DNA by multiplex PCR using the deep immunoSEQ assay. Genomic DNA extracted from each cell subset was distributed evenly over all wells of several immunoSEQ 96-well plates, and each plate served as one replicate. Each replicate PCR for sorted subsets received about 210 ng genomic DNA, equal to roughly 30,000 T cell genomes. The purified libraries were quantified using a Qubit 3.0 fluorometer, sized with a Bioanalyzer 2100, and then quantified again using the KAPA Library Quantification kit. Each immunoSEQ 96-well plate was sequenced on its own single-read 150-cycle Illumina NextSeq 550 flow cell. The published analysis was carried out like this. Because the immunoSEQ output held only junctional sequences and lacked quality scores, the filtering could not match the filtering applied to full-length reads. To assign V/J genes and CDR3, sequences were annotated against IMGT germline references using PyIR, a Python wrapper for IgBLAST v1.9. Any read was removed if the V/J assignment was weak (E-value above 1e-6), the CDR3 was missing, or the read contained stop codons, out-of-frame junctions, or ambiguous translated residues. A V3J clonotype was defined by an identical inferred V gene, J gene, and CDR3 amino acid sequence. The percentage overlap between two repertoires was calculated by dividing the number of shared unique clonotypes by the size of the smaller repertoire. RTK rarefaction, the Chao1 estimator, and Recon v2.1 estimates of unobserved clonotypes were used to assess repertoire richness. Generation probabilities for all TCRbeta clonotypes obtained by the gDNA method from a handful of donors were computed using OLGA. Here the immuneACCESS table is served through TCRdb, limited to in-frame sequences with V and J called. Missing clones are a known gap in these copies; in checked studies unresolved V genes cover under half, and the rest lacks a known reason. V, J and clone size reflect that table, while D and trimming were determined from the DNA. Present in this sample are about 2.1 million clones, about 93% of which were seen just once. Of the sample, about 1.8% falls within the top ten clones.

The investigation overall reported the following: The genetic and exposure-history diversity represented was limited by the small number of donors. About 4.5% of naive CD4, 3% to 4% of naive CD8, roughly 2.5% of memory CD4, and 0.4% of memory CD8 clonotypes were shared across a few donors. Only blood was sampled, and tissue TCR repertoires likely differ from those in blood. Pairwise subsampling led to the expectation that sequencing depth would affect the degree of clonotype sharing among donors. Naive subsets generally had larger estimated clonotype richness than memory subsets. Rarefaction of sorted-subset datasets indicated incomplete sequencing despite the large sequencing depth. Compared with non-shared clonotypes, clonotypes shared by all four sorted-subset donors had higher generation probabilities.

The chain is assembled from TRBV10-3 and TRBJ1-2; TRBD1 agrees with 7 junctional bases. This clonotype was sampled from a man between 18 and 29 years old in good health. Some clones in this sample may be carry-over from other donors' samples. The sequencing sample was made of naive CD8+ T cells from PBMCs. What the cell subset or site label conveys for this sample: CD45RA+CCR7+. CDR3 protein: CAISVYSPDRDYGYTF. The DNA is TGTGCCATCAGTGTTTACTCCCCAGACAGGGACTATGGCTACACCTTC.